The 7 T cell receptor beta chains below come from one sample, sequenced in a study of shared clonotypes between healthy human individuals. Assay: immunoSEQ multiplex PCR; the TCRdb copy retains only in-frame clones and omits some. The repertoire holds roughly 2.2 million clones, 85% to 95% seen once, with about 0.41% in the top ten. The sequenced sample was naive CD4+ T cells from PBMCs. As to subset: CD45RA+ positively selected. Receptor source: a man younger than 35 in good health. Some clones in this sample may be carry-over from other donors' samples.

J is TRBJ1-5 and V is TRBV6-1, with TRBD1 as a possible D gene (6 bases). Germline lookup yields CDR1 MNHNS and CDR2 SASEGT. The CDR3 consists of 16 residues. V shed 1 base and J shed 6 bases, with 16 bases lying between them. The CDR3 DNA is TGTGCCAGCAGTGAAGGGGACACAAGAACCCGTCAGCCCCAGCATTTT. Its protein product is CASSEGDTRTRQPQHF.

This chain connects TRBV29-1 to TRBJ2-3; a weak D match, TRBD2 (6 bases). The CDR3 length is 16 residues. V shed 5 bases and J shed 0 bases, with 18 bases lying between them. Germline V lookup: CDR1 SQVTM, CDR2 ANQGSEA. The CDR3 here is CSVPGGLGTSTDTQYF. CDR3 in DNA: TGCAGCGTTCCCGGGGGTCTTGGGACTAGCACAGATACGCAGTATTTT.

The chain joins TRBV5-1 to TRBJ2-7; D may be TRBD1 (6 bases). V was trimmed by 4 bases and J by 1 base, leaving 12 bases between them. The CDR3 is 14 amino acids. Germline V gene lookup returns CDR1 SGHRS and CDR2 YFSETQ. CDR3 region: CASSPRRGSYEQYF. The CDR3 bases are TGCGCCAGCAGCCCGCGCAGGGGTTCCTACGAGCAGTACTTC.

The chain has TRBV5-1 and TRBJ2-7; TRBD2 matches at 11 bases. The length of the CDR3 is 14 residues. The junction had 3 bases not matched to a gene; V was cut back by 7 bases and J by 0 bases. Germline values: CDR1 SGHRS, CDR2 YFSETQ. The CDR3 DNA reads as TGCGCCAGCGCCGGGACTAGCGGCTCCTACGAGCAGTACTTC. This sequence encodes CASAGTSGSYEQYF.

This clone has more than one count but fewer than ten. The chain is built from TRBV30 and TRBJ1-1; 9 bases map to TRBD1. J gave up 6 bases and V 1 base, and 3 bases lay outside the gene matches. Per the germline V gene, CDR1 is GTSNPN and CDR2 is SVGIG (reference sequence). The CDR3 has 13 amino acids. The CDR3, as DNA: TGTGCCTGGAGTGCCGACAGGGGGGCTGAAGCTTTCTTT. This gives the protein CAWSADRGAEAFF.

The rearrangement joins TRBV6-5 to TRBJ1-2; D is uncertain. The V end was cut by 0 bases, the J end by 0 bases, with 8 bases between. In germline, CDR1 is MNHEY, CDR2 SVGAGI. The length of the CDR3 is 15 residues. CDR3 loop: CASSYSVRTNYGYTF. DNA for the CDR3: TGTGCCAGCAGTTACTCAGTTAGGACTAACTATGGCTACACCTTC.

The chain carries TRBV18 and TRBJ1-2; D might be TRBD1 (6 bases). The CDR3 length is 13 residues. Per germline, CDR1 KGHSH and CDR2 LQKENI. Trimming cost V 4 bases and J 6 bases, with 12 bases left between them. Here the CDR3 DNA reads TGTGCCAGCTCACTAGAGGGGGATCATGGCTACACCTTC. This gives the protein CASSLEGDHGYTF.